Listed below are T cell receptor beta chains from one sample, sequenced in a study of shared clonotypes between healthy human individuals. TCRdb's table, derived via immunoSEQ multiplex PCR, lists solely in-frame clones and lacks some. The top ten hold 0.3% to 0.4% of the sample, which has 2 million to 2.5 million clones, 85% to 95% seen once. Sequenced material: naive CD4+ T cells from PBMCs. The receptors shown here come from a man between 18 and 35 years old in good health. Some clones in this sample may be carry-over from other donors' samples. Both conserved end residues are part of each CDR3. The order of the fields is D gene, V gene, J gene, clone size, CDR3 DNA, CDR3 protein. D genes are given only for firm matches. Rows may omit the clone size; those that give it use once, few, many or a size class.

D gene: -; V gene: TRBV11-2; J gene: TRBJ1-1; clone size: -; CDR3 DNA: TGTGCCAGCAGCTTAGGGGGGGTTTACACTGAAGCTTTCTTT; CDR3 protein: CASSLGGVYTEAFF
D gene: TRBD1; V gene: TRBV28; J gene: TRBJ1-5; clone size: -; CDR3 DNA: TGTGCCAGCAGTCGATTCACAGGGGCAAATCAGCCCCAGCATTTT; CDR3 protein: CASSRFTGANQPQHF
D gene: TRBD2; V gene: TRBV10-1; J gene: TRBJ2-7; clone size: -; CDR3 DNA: TGCGCCAGCAGTGGTCCTAGCGGCGAGCAGTACTTC; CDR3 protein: CASSGPSGEQYF
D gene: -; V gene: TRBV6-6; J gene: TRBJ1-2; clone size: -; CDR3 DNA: TGTGCCAGCAGTACACGGGGGCCTAACTATGGCTACACCTTC; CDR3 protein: CASSTRGPNYGYTF
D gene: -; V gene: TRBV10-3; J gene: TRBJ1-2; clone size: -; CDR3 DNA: TGTGCCATCAGTGAGTCCGGCGATGGCTACACCTTC; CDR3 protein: CAISESGDGYTF
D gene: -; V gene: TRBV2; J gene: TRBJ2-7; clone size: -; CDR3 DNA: TGTGCCAGCGGTGAGGGGGAAGCCTACGAGCAGTACTTC; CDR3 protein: CASGEGEAYEQYF
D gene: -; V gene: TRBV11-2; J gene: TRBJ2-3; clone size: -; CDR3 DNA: TGTGCCAGCAGCTTCCTAGGGGGAGATACGCAGTATTTT; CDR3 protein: CASSFLGGDTQYF
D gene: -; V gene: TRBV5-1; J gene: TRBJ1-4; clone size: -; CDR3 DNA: TGCGCCAGCAGCCGCGAGTCCGAGCATGAAAAACTGTTTTTT; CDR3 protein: CASSRESEHEKLFF
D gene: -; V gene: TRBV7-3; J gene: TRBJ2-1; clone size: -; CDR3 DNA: TGTGCCAGCAGCTTACGGGGCCCGAGCTCCTACAATGAGCAGTTCTTC; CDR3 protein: CASSLRGPSSYNEQFF
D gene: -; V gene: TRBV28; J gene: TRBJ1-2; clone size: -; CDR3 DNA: TGTGCCAGCAGGAACCCGGGGGGGAGCTATGGCTACACCTTC; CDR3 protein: CASRNPGGSYGYTF
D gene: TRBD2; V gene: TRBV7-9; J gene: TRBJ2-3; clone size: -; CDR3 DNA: TGTGCCAGCAGCTCCCGACTAGCCCAAAAAACAGATACGCAGTATTTT; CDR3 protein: CASSSRLAQKTDTQYF
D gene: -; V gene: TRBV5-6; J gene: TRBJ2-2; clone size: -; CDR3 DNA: TGTGCCAGCAGCTTGGATACGAACACCGGGGAGCTGTTTTTT; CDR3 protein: CASSLDTNTGELFF
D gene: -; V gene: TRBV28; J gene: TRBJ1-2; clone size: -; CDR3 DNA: TGTGCCAGCAGTCTAAACCCCGGGCCCCGAGGCGGCTACACCTTC; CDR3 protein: CASSLNPGPRGGYTF
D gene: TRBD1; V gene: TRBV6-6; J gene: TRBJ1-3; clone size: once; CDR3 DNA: TGTGCCAGCAGTTCCCTAGGGACAGGGGCTGGAAACACCATATATTTT; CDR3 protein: CASSSLGTGAGNTIYF
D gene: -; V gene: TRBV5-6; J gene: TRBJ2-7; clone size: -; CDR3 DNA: TGTGCCAGCAGCTTGTTGTCGGGGCCTTCCTACGAGCAGTACTTC; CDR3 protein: CASSLLSGPSYEQYF
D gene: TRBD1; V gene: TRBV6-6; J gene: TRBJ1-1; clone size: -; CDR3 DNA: TGTGCCAGCAGATCAGGGGGCATGACTGAAGCTTTCTTT; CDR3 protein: CASRSGGMTEAFF
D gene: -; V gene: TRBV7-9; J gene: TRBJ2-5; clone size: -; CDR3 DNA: TGTGCCAGCAGCTTACAAGGGGCGCCTCGGGAGACCCAGTACTTC; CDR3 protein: CASSLQGAPRETQYF
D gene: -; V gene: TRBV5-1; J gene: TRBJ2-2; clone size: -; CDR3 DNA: TGCGCCAGCAGAGTGGGGACGAACACCGGGGAGCTGTTTTTT; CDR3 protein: CASRVGTNTGELFF
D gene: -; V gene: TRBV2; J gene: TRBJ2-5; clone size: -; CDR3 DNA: TGTGCCAGCAGTGGGAACCAAGAGACCCAGTACTTC; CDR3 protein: CASSGNQETQYF
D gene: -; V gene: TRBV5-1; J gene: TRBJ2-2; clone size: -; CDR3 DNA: TGCGCCAGCAGCTATACACTGTCCGGGGAGCTGTTTTTT; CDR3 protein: CASSYTLSGELFF
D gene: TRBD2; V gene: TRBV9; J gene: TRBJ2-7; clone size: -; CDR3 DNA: TGTGCCAGCAGCGCAAGGGACGGGAGGTCGTCCTACGAGCAGTACTTC; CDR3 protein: CASSARDGRSSYEQYF
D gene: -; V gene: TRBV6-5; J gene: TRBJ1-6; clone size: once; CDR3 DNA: TGTGCCAGCAGTTACGGACGGCGGCCTAATTCACCCCTCCACTTT; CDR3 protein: CASSYGRRPNSPLHF
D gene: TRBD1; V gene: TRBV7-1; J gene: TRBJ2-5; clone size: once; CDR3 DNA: TGTGCCAGCAGCCCACTCACAGGGGGTAAAGGAGAGACCCAGTACTTC; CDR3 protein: CASSPLTGGKGETQYF
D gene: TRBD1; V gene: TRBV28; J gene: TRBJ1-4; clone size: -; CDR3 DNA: TGTGCCAGCAGTTTATTAGGGACAGGGAGTCGTGAAAAACTGTTTTTT; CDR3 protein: CASSLLGTGSREKLFF
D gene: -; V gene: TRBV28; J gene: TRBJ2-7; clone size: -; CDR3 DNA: TGTGCCAGCAGTCAAGGGGTCCAGGCCGGATACGAGCAGTACTTC; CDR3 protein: CASSQGVQAGYEQYF
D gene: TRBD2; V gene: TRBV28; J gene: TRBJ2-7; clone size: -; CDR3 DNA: TGTGCCAGCAGTTTCGGGGGAGGGCGAATCTACGAGCAGTACTTC; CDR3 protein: CASSFGGGRIYEQYF
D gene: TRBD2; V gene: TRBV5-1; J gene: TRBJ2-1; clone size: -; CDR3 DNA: TGCGCCAGCAGCTTGGATGGCGGGACTACCTACAATGAGCAGTTCTTC; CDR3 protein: CASSLDGGTTYNEQFF
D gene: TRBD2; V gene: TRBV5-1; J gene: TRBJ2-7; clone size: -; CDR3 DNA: TGCGCCAGCAGCCCGGGGACTAGCGGGAGGCGCGAGCAGTACTTC; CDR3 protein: CASSPGTSGRREQYF
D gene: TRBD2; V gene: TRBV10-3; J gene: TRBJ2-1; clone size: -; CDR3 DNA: TGTGCCATCCGGGGGAAAACGGGAGGTAACAATGAGCAGTTCTTC; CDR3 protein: CAIRGKTGGNNEQFF
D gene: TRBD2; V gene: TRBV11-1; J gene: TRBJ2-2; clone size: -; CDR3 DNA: TGTGCCAGCAGCCCCCGGGGTAGCGGGATTGGCACCGGGGAGCTGTTTTTT; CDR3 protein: CASSPRGSGIGTGELFF
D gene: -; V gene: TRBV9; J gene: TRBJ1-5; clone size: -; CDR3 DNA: TGTGCCAGCAGCGTCTACGGCTCAGATCAGCCCCAGCATTTT; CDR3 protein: CASSVYGSDQPQHF
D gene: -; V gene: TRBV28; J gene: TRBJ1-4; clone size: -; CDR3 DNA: TGTGCCAGCAGTTTACATGCAACTAATGAAAAACTGTTTTTT; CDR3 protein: CASSLHATNEKLFF
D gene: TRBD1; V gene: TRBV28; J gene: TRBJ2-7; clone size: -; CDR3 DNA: TGTGCCAGCAGTTTGGTCTTGGACAGGGTCGGATACGAGCAGTACTTC; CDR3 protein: CASSLVLDRVGYEQYF
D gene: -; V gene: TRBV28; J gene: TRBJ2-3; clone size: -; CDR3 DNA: TGTGCCAGCAGTCCCCCGCAGACAGATACGCAGTATTTT; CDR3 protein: CASSPPQTDTQYF
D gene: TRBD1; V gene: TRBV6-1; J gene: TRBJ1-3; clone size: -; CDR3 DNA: TGTGCCAGCTCGCGGGACAGGCCCTCTGGAAACACCATATATTTT; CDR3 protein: CASSRDRPSGNTIYF
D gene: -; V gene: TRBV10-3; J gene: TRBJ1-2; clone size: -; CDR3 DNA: TGTGCCATCAGTACACAGGCAGCTAACTATGGCTACACCTTC; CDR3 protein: CAISTQAANYGYTF
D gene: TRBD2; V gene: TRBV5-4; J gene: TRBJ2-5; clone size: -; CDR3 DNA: TGTGCCAGCAGCTCCGCCAGGACTAGCGGGCGGTCCCAAGAGACCCAGTACTTC; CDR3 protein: CASSSARTSGRSQETQYF
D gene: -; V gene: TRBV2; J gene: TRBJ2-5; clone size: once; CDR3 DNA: TGTGCCAGCAGTGAATTCCGGGGAGAGACCCAGTACTTC; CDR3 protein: CASSEFRGETQYF
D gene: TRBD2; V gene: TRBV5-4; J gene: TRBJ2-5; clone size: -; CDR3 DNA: TGTGCCAGCAGCCTCTGGGGGACTAGCGGGAGAGGAAGGCAAGAGACCCAGTACTTC; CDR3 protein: CASSLWGTSGRGRQETQYF
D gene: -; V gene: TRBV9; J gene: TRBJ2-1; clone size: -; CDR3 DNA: TGTGCCAGCAGCGTAATCGGGGGAAACTACAATGAGCAGTTCTTC; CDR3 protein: CASSVIGGNYNEQFF
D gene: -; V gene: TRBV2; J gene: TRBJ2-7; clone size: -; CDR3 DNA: TGTGCCAGCAGTGTTGATGGCGGCTCCTACGAGCAGTACTTC; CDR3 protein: CASSVDGGSYEQYF
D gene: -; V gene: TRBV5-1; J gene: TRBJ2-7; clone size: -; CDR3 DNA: TGCGCCAGCAGCTTGACAGGGACATACGAGCAGTACTTC; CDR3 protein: CASSLTGTYEQYF
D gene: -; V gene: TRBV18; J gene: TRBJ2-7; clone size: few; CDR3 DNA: TGTGCCAGCTCGTCCAGCGGAGGCTCCTACGAGCAGTACTTC; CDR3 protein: CASSSSGGSYEQYF
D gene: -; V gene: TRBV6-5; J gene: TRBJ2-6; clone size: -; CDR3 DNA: TGTGCCAGCAGATACTCTGGGGCCAACGTCCTGACTTTC; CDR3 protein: CASRYSGANVLTF
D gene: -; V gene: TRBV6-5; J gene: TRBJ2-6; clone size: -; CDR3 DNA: TGTGCCAGCAGGCGGACCTCTGGGGCCAACGTCCTGACTTTC; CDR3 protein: CASRRTSGANVLTF
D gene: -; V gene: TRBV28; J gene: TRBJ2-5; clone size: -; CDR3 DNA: TGTGCCAGCCTGTCCGGCCAAGAGACCCAGTACTTC; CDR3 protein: CASLSGQETQYF
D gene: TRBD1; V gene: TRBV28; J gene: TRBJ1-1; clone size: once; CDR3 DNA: TGTGCCAGCAGTCCCCGGACAGGGGCACACACTGAAGCTTTCTTT; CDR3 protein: CASSPRTGAHTEAFF
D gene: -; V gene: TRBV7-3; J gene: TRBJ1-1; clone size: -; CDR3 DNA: TGTGCCAGCAGCTTAATGCCAGGGGCGAACACTGAAGCTTTCTTT; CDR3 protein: CASSLMPGANTEAFF
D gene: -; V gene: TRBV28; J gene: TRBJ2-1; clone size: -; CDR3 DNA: TGTGCCAGCAGCTCCCCTAGGGGTTCCTACAATGAGCAGTTCTTC; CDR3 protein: CASSSPRGSYNEQFF
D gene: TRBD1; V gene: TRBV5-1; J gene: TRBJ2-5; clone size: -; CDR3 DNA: TGCGCCAGCAGCATCCTAGAGACAGGGGATCGGGAGACCCAGTACTTC; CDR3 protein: CASSILETGDRETQYF
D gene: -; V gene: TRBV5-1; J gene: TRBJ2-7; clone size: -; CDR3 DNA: TGCGCCAGCAGCTTAATGACAGACTCCTACGAGCAGTACTTC; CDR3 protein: CASSLMTDSYEQYF
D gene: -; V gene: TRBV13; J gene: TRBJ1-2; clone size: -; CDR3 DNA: TGTGCCAGCAGCTTAGGCGAGGTTAGGCAGGGTAGTTACTATGGCTACACCTTC; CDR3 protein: CASSLGEVRQGSYYGYTF
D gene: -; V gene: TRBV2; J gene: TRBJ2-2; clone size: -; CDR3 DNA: TGTGCCAGCAGTGAGGGGCAGATGAACACCGGGGAGCTGTTTTTT; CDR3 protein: CASSEGQMNTGELFF
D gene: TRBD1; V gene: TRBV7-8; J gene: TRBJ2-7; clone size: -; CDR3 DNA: TGTGCCATACCCGGGGACAGCCCCTACGAGCAGTACTTC; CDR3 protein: CAIPGDSPYEQYF
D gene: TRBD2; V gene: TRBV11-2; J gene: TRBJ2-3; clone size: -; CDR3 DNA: TGTGCCAGCAGAACCACCCTGCTAGCGGGAGGTCTCGGGGCAGATACGCAGTATTTT; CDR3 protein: CASRTTLLAGGLGADTQYF
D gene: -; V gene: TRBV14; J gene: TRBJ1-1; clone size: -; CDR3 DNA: TGTGCCAGCAGCCAATTCCCCGGCAGGGAAGCTTTCTTT; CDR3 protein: CASSQFPGREAFF
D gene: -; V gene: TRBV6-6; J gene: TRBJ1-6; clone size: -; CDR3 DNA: TGTGCCAGCAGCCCATCCGTCTATAATTCACCCCTCCACTTT; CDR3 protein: CASSPSVYNSPLHF
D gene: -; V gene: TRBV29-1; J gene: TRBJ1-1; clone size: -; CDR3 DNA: TGCAGCGTGGGGGCACAGAATCCATTCTTGAACACTGAAGCTTTCTTT; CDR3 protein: CSVGAQNPFLNTEAFF
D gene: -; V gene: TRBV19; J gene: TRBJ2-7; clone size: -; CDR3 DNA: TGTGCCAGTAGTGCCCTAACAGGGATCCAGGGCGAGCAGTACTTC; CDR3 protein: CASSALTGIQGEQYF